Below are 22 T cell receptor beta chains sequenced from a single sample in a study of T-cell reconstitution after alpha-beta-depleted transplantation in children. Unique molecular identifiers tagged the TCRbeta library. TCRdb fed the PCR reads into MiXCR, producing one record per CDR3 protein. The data contain a few hundred thousand distinct CDR3 sequences, about 7% of them singletons. This sample comprised PBMCs, obtained before TCRalphabeta/CD19-depleted stem cell transplant. The receptors were sampled from a boy between 2 and 10 years old with acute lymphoblastic leukemia, due to receive a stem cell transplant.

The chain carries TRBV4-3 and TRBJ2-7; 8 bases line up with TRBD1. This CDR3 has 16 residues. With V trimmed by 6 bases and J by 2 bases, 12 bases remained unmatched. Germline V lookup: CDR1 LGHNA, CDR2 YSLEER. The CDR3 here is CASSRGLTGVPYEQYF. CDR3 in DNA: TGCGCCAGCAGTCGAGGCCTGACAGGGGTGCCCTACGAGCAGTACTTC.

The J gene is TRBJ2-7, the V gene TRBV29-1; 12 positions match TRBD1. V shed 8 bases, J shed 6 bases, and the junction held 14 bases outside the gene matches. Per the germline V gene, CDR1 is SQVTM and CDR2 is ANQGSEA. This CDR3 comprises 15 residues. CDR3 in amino acids: CSPGTGGGAGREQYF. CDR3 nucleotides: TGCAGCCCCGGGACAGGGGGCGGAGCAGGGCGCGAGCAGTACTTC.

This clonotype was counted at least ten times. The chain uses TRBV12-3 or TRBV12-4 and TRBJ2-3; unclear D gene. V gave up 8 bases and J gave up 11 bases, with 14 bases separating them. The CDR3 has 11 amino acids. DNA for the CDR3: TGTGCCAGCGGCCGGGCCCTAGAGCAGTATTTT. Translated: CASGRALEQYF.

This clonotype was observed many times. The chain is built from TRBV4-3 and TRBJ2-2; D ambiguous. Germline CDR1 and CDR2: LGHNA and YSLEER. CDR3 length: 14 residues. Trimming pared 2 bases from V and 5 bases from J, leaving 9 bases between. The chain's CDR3 is CASSQRVWTGELFF. The CDR3 DNA is TGCGCCAGCAGCCAAAGGGTTTGGACCGGGGAGCTGTTTTTT.

The V call is TRBV4-2, the J call TRBJ2-5; weak D call: TRBD2 (5 bases). Germline CDR1 is LGHNA and CDR2 is YNFKEQ. This CDR3 is built from 17 residues. Trimming took off 5 bases at V and 0 bases at J, with 19 bases between the two ends. The CDR3 nucleotides read TGTGCCAGCAGCTCGCGGCTTACTAGAATGAACCAAGAGACCCAGTACTTC. Its protein product is CASSSRLTRMNQETQYF.

This clonotype appeared many times. This chain uses TRBV20-1 with TRBJ2-7, with 7 bases that match TRBD2. The CDR3 totals 14 residues. V gave up 6 bases and J gave up 5 bases; unmatched junction bases: 13. Germline lookup yields CDR1 DFQATT and CDR2 SNEGSKA (reference sequence). This chain's CDR3 is CSAHAREGLDEQYF. In DNA form, the CDR3 reads TGCAGTGCCCACGCTAGGGAGGGCCTCGACGAGCAGTACTTC.

This clonotype was detected ten times or more. The V call is TRBV25-1, the J call TRBJ2-5, with 8 bases matching TRBD2. With V trimmed by 6 bases and J by 1 base, 10 bases remained unmatched. The length of the CDR3 is 16 residues. The germline gives CDR1 MGHDK, CDR2 SYGVNS. This CDR3 reads CASRDSGGGTQETQYF. Here the CDR3 DNA reads TGTGCCAGCAGGGACTCCGGGGGGGGGACCCAAGAGACCCAGTACTTC.

The V and J genes are TRBV3-1 and TRBJ2-5, with D unresolved. Trimming left V 0 bases short and J 5 bases short, with 7 bases between. In germline, CDR1 is LGHDT, CDR2 YNNKEL (reference sequence). The CDR3 spans 13 residues. CDR3 DNA sequence: TGTGCCAGCAGCCAAGAATTCGAGGAGACCCAGTACTTC. Its protein product is CASSQEFEETQYF.

On this clonotype itself: A read error may be the cause here, since a much bigger clone is one base away. The rearrangement joins TRBV3-1 to TRBJ1-2; D gene unclear. Trimming removed 0 bases at V and 8 bases at J, with 10 bases between. CDR1 LGHDT and CDR2 YNNKEL come from the germline V gene (reference sequence). There are 13 residues in the CDR3. In DNA form, the CDR3 reads TGTGCCAGCAGCCAAGATGTTCAAACGGGCTACACCTTC. Residues: CASSQDVQTGYTF.

This clonotype was seen repeatedly, ten times or more. This chain uses TRBV20-1 with TRBJ2-1, with D unclear. Germline CDR1 DFQATT, CDR2 SNEGSKA (reference sequence). V was cut by 0 bases and J by 0 bases, with 15 bases left in between. CDR3 length: 17 residues. The DNA for the CDR3 is TGCAGTGCTAGAGATTGGTTCCGTCCGCGCTCCTACAATGAGCAGTTCTTC. Encoded protein: CSARDWFRPRSYNEQFF.

The sample holds many counts of this clonotype. The chain recombines TRBV29-1 with TRBJ1-3; tentative D call: TRBD1 (6 bases). CDR3 length equals 12 residues. V was cut by 4 bases and J by 4 bases, with 8 bases left in between. Germline assignment: CDR1 SQVTM and CDR2 ANQGSEA. DNA for the CDR3: TGCAGCGTTGGGGACACAGGAAACACCATATATTTT. Its translation is CSVGDTGNTIYF.

The chain is built from TRBV20-1 and TRBJ2-2, with 9 bases fitting TRBD1. J gave up 1 base and V 0 bases, and 6 bases lay outside the gene matches. The CDR3 is made up of 17 amino acids. Germline CDR1 is DFQATT and CDR2 is SNEGSKA (reference sequence). The CDR3 loop is CSARDIPGQGNTGELFF. CDR3 DNA: TGCAGTGCTAGAGATATCCCGGGACAGGGGAACACCGGGGAGCTGTTTTTT.

This clonotype occurred a few times. This may stem from a read error, because a much larger clone lies one nucleotide away. The chain joins TRBV7-9 to TRBJ1-1; a possible D gene is TRBD1 (6 bases). V lost 5 bases and J 5 bases, leaving 9 bases between the germline ends. The CDR3 spans 12 residues. From germline, CDR1 is SEHNR and CDR2 FQNEAQ (reference sequence). CDR3 loop: CASSQGQTEAFF. The CDR3 region has the DNA TGTGCCAGCAGCCAGGGACAAACTGAAGCTTTCTTT.

This clonotype has at least ten counts. One junction end disagrees with the germline gene, perhaps due to a read error. The chain carries TRBV12-3 or TRBV12-4 and TRBJ2-7, with a possible D match to TRBD2 (7 bases). The CDR3 is made up of 14 amino acids. CDR3 sequence reads: CASSIGGAPYEQYF. The CDR3 DNA follows: TGTGCAAGCAGTATAGGGGGGGCCCCCTACGAGCAGTACTTC.

This clonotype was seen a handful of times. CDR3: CASSGPGTSGRSEQFF. CDR3 nucleotide sequence: TGTGCCAGCAGTGGTCCCGGGACTAGCGGGAGAAGTGAGCAGTTCTTC. The chain employs TRBV12-3 or TRBV12-4 and TRBJ2-1, with 14 bases that match TRBD2. The CDR3 length is 16 residues. After removal of 5 bases from V and 9 bases from J, the junction contained 9 bases not matched to a gene.

This clonotype was found a few times. The gene calls are TRBV18 and TRBJ2-3; D is unclear. This CDR3 has 12 amino acids. Germline V gene lookup returns CDR1 KGHSH and CDR2 LQKENI. The V gene lost 3 bases and the J gene lost 6 bases, with 7 bases spanning the gap. In nucleotides, the CDR3 is TGTGCCAGCTCACCGAGAGTGGATACGCAGTATTTT. Its translation is CASSPRVDTQYF.

This clonotype was seen many times. The CDR3 DNA follows: TGCAGCGTTGAAGGACAGGGGGTCGTGGAGACCCAGTACTTC. It specifies CSVEGQGVVETQYF. The chain joins TRBV29-1 to TRBJ2-5; 9 bases agree with TRBD1. In germline, CDR1 is SQVTM, CDR2 ANQGSEA. The CDR3 has 14 residues. J lost 5 bases, V lost 1 base, and 5 bases had no gene match.

This clonotype was seen ten or more times. This chain uses TRBV5-1 with TRBJ2-7; 8 bases fit TRBD1. CDR3 length: 15 amino acids. V shed 2 bases, J shed 3 bases, and the junction held 7 bases outside the gene matches. Germline V gene lookup returns CDR1 SGHRS and CDR2 YFSETQ. CDR3: CASSLETGGYYEQYF. In DNA form, the CDR3 reads TGCGCCAGCAGCTTAGAAACAGGGGGGTACTACGAGCAGTACTTC.

This clonotype came up many times. V is TRBV2 and J is TRBJ2-7; D is tentatively TRBD1 or TRBD2 (5 bases each). Trimming left V 7 bases short and J 0 bases short, with 16 bases between. Germline-derived CDR1 and CDR2 are SNHLY and FYNNEI. This CDR3 comprises 15 residues. In DNA, the CDR3 is TGTGCCAGCACTAGACAGCCTGGGAGCTCCTACGAGCAGTACTTC. This translates into CASTRQPGSSYEQYF.

This clonotype was counted many times. This chain links TRBV28 with TRBJ1-5; 9 bases align to TRBD1. J was trimmed by 0 bases and V by 6 bases; bases with no gene match: 18. This CDR3 region has 20 residues. Germline V gives CDR1 MDHEN, CDR2 SYDVKM. The CDR3 spells CASSHDSTGGTGLSNQPQHF. CDR3 in DNA: TGTGCCAGCAGCCACGACTCGACAGGGGGAACGGGGCTTAGCAATCAGCCCCAGCATTTT.

This clonotype was seen ten or more times. This CDR3 reads CASSQRGLNQPQHF. DNA for the CDR3: TGTGCCAGCAGCCAAAGGGGGCTAAATCAGCCCCAGCATTTT. The chain carries TRBV4-2 and TRBJ1-5; TRBD1 matches at 7 bases. Germline CDR1 is LGHNA and CDR2 is YNFKEQ. V lost 2 bases, J lost 4 bases, and 2 bases stayed unmatched. The CDR3 extends over 14 amino acids.

Comments on this clonotype: This clone may be a read error of a much larger clone one base away. This sequence joins TRBV7-3 and TRBJ1-1, with D possibly TRBD1 on 6 matching bases. With 5 bases removed from V and 3 bases from J, the gap between germline ends came to 28 bases. The CDR3 extends over 19 amino acids. Germline V lookup: CDR1 SGHTA, CDR2 FQGTGA. The DNA for the CDR3 is TGTGCCAGCAGCCGAGTTTGGGGGGCAGCACCCACCGGCGACACTGAAGCTTTCTTT. This sequence encodes CASSRVWGAAPTGDTEAFF.